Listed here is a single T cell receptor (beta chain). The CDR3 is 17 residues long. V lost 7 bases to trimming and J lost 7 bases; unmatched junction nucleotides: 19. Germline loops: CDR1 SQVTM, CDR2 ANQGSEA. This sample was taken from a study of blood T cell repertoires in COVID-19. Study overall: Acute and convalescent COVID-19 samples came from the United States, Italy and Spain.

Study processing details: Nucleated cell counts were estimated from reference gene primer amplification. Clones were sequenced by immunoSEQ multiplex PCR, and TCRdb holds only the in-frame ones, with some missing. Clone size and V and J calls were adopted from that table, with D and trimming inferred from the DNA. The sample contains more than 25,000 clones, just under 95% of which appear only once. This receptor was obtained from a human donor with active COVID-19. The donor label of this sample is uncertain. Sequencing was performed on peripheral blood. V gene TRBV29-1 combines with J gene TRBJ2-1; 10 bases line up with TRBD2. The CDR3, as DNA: TGCAGCGCATCCCGGCCCTCTCTAGCGGGAGCTAAGAATGAGCAGTTCTTC. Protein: CSASRPSLAGAKNEQFF.